Below are 27 T cell receptor beta chains sequenced from a single sample in a study of blood T cell repertoires in COVID-19. Sequencing used immunoSEQ multiplex PCR; TCRdb keeps in-frame clones, though not all of them. The sample lists approximately 120,000 clones, roughly 82% occurring once. Sequencing input: peripheral blood. All receptors derive from a woman aged 80 or over with active or convalescent COVID-19.

This chain connects TRBV4-2 to TRBJ2-7; the match to TRBD2 covers 8 bases. Germline trimming cut 1 base from V and 6 bases from J; bases unmatched to any gene: 8. CDR1 and CDR2 from the germline V gene are LGHNA and YNFKEQ. The CDR3 covers 15 residues. The CDR3 is CASSQVNSGSPEQYF. Here the CDR3 DNA reads TGTGCCAGCAGCCAAGTCAACAGCGGGAGCCCCGAGCAGTACTTC.

The V gene is TRBV19, the J gene TRBJ1-5; a weak D match, TRBD1 (6 bases). This CDR3 comprises 15 residues. Germline-derived CDR1 and CDR2 are LNHDA and SQIVND (reference sequence). The ends were cut back, 4 bases at V and 3 bases at J, with 13 bases in the middle. This CDR3 is CASSNRGQHNQPQHF. The CDR3 coding sequence is TGTGCCAGTAGTAATAGGGGACAACACAATCAGCCCCAGCATTTT. Full variable domain (rest looked up from reference TRBV19 and TRBJ1-5): DGGITQSPKYLFRKEGQNVTLSCEQNLNHDAMYWYRQDPGQGLRLIYYSQIVNDFQKGDIAEGYSVSREKKESFPLTVTSAQKNPTAFYLCASSNRGQHNQPQHFGDGTRLSIL.

The chain recombines TRBV27 with TRBJ1-1; possible D gene TRBD1, 6 bases. Trimming removed 1 base from V and 0 bases from J, with 12 bases in between. Germline V gene data show CDR1 as MNHEY and CDR2 as SMNVEV (reference sequence). The CDR3 loop spans 16 amino acids. CDR3 coding DNA: TGTGCCAGCAGTTTATGGGGGGGCACCATGAACACTGAAGCTTTCTTT. It codes for CASSLWGGTMNTEAFF.

V is TRBV7-9 and J is TRBJ2-7; D unclear. The V and J ends lost 2 bases and 6 bases respectively, with 17 bases between them. This CDR3 spans 15 amino acids. Germline V lookup: CDR1 SEHNR, CDR2 FQNEAQ (reference sequence). The CDR3 DNA reads TGTGCCAGCAGCTTATTTGTCAGTGCACCGTTCGAGCAGTACTTC. Translating gives CASSLFVSAPFEQYF.

There are a few counts of this clone. The chain links TRBV5-4 to TRBJ2-3, with 8 nucleotides matching TRBD1. Germline values: CDR1 SGHNT, CDR2 YYREEE (reference sequence). This CDR3 region has 14 residues. Losses at the gene ends were 1 base for V and 3 bases for J; bases not matched to a gene: 1. The CDR3 region is CASSLQGATDTQYF. CDR3 DNA: TGTGCCAGCAGCTTGCAGGGGGCGACAGATACGCAGTATTTT.

The V gene is TRBV27, the J gene TRBJ2-1; 9 bases line up with TRBD1. The CDR3 contains 15 residues. Germline lookup yields CDR1 MNHEY and CDR2 SMNVEV (reference sequence). V lost 6 bases to trimming and J lost 7 bases; unmatched junction nucleotides: 10. DNA for the CDR3: TGTGCCAGCAGCAGGGGGACAGGGTCGCCGAATGAGCAGTTCTTC. It translates to CASSRGTGSPNEQFF.

The table lists this clone with a count of one. This chain joins TRBV10-3 and TRBJ1-1; TRBD1 matches 7 bases. CDR3 length: 16 amino acids. The V gene's germline CDR1 is ENHRY and CDR2 SYGVKD. V was pared by 2 bases and J by 6 bases, with 12 bases of the junction left unmatched. CDR3: CAISEGVRGRDSEAFF. The CDR3 nucleotides read TGTGCCATCAGTGAGGGAGTGAGGGGGCGAGACTCTGAAGCTTTCTTT.

V and J are TRBV5-1 and TRBJ2-5; D may be TRBD2 (6 bases). The germline V and J ends were trimmed by 0 bases and 5 bases, with 11 bases remaining between them. This CDR3 has 14 residues. Germline CDR1 is SGHRS and CDR2 is YFSETQ. The CDR3 nucleotides read TGCGCCAGCAGCTTGGGTGGCCGGGAGGAGACCCAGTACTTC. Its translation: CASSLGGREETQYF.

J is TRBJ2-5 and V is TRBV27, with TRBD1 matching over 8 bases. The CDR3 has 15 residues. The germline CDR1 and CDR2 sequences are MNHEY and SMNVEV (reference sequence). The V and J ends lost 5 bases and 9 bases, in that order; junction bases with no gene match: 14. The CDR3 sequence: CASSPGQGNIGAQYF. Here the CDR3 DNA reads TGTGCCAGCAGTCCCGGACAGGGAAACATAGGGGCCCAGTACTTC.

The V gene is TRBV10-3, the J gene TRBJ2-7; tentative D call: TRBD1 (5 bases). This CDR3 has 15 residues. Trimming left V 7 bases short and J 6 bases short, with 22 bases between. Looked up from germline, CDR1 is ENHRY and CDR2 is SYGVKD. This CDR3 is CAIKNQGWVSSEQYF. The DNA of the CDR3 is TGTGCCATCAAGAATCAGGGTTGGGTTTCTAGCGAGCAGTACTTC.

This chain connects TRBV7-8 to TRBJ2-7; perhaps TRBD1 as D (6 bases). Trimming cost V 2 bases and J 0 bases, with 11 bases left between them. The germline CDR1 and CDR2 sequences are SGHVS and FQNEAQ. CDR3 length equals 15 residues. Written as DNA, the CDR3 is TGTGCCAGCAGCTTACGCCAGGGGAGCTCCTACGAGCAGTACTTC. Protein: CASSLRQGSSYEQYF.

This chain joins TRBV5-6 and TRBJ2-7; 9 nucleotides line up with TRBD1. CDR1 SGHDT and CDR2 YYEEEE come from the germline V gene. With 10 bases clipped from V and 3 bases from J, the junction kept 14 bases outside the gene matches. This CDR3 spans 15 amino acids. CDR3 loop: CAGGTRRTGVYEQYF. The CDR3 DNA sequence: TGTGCCGGAGGGACTCGCCGGACAGGGGTCTACGAGCAGTACTTC.

This clone was seen at least ten times. The chain combines TRBV5-6 with TRBJ1-4; no firm D call. The ends were cut back, 5 bases at V and 10 bases at J, with 15 bases in the middle. The CDR3 runs to 13 residues. CDR1 SGHDT and CDR2 YYEEEE come from the germline V gene. The CDR3 reads CASSTPGSPKLFF. The CDR3 region has the DNA TGTGCCAGCAGTACCCCCGGGAGCCCAAAACTGTTTTTT.

V is TRBV6-5 and J is TRBJ2-7, with 9 bases that match TRBD1. CDR1 and CDR2 from the germline V gene are MNHEY and SVGAGI. This CDR3 has 14 residues. Trimming took 2 bases from V and 9 from J; bases not matched to a gene: 8. CDR3 nucleotides: TGTGCCAGCAGTTACGCCGGGACAGGGTTAGGGCAGTACTTC. This sequence encodes CASSYAGTGLGQYF.

J is TRBJ1-6 and V is TRBV25-1; tentatively, D is TRBD1 (5 bases). Germline assignment: CDR1 MGHDK and CDR2 SYGVNS. V was shortened by 4 bases and J by 13 bases, with 17 bases between the two germline ends. The CDR3 is 14 amino acids. The DNA for the CDR3 is TGTGCCAGCAGTGCCTTTGGTCTGGAGGGGCCCCTCCACTTT. Protein sequence: CASSAFGLEGPLHF.

This sequence joins TRBV3-1 (or the pseudogene TRBV3-2) and TRBJ1-3; 8 bases match TRBD1. V lost 4 bases, J lost 2 bases, and 4 bases stayed unmatched. Germline loops: CDR1 LGHDT, CDR2 YNNKEL (reference sequence). The CDR3 contains 15 residues. Here the CDR3 DNA reads TGTGCCAGCAGCCTCCAGACAGGGGCTGGAAACACCATATATTTT. Protein sequence: CASSLQTGAGNTIYF.

J is TRBJ2-1 and V is TRBV19, with 7 positions matching TRBD2. Germline V lookup: CDR1 LNHDA, CDR2 SQIVND (reference sequence). V was pared by 4 bases and J by 8 bases, with 5 bases of the junction left unmatched. CDR3 length: 13 amino acids. The CDR3 region is CASSSGSFDEQFF. The DNA of the CDR3 is TGTGCCAGTAGTAGCGGGAGCTTCGATGAGCAGTTCTTC.

V and J are TRBV10-2 and TRBJ1-5; D is uncertain. Germline loops: CDR1 WSHSY, CDR2 SAAADI. V shed 5 bases and J shed 0 bases, with 11 bases lying between them. The CDR3 runs to 15 residues. CDR3 nucleotide sequence: TGCGCCAGCAGTCTCTACAGTCATAGCAATCAGCCCCAGCATTTT. Its translation is CASSLYSHSNQPQHF.

The chain recombines TRBV5-6 with TRBJ2-1; TRBD2 matches 11 bases. CDR1 is SGHDT, CDR2 YYEEEE, per germline. Unmatched junction bases numbered 7, after V lost 4 bases and J lost 10 bases. The CDR3 consists of 14 residues. The CDR3 spells CASSTLAGVREQFF. In DNA, the CDR3 is TGTGCCAGCAGCACACTAGCGGGAGTGCGCGAGCAGTTCTTC.

CDR3 coding DNA: TGTGCCAGCAGCGGGCCCTCAGGGGGAGCTTTCTTT. This translates into CASSGPSGGAFF. The chain uses TRBV7-9 and TRBJ1-1; 7 bases align to TRBD1. After removal of 5 bases from V and 10 bases from J, the junction contained 7 bases not matched to a gene. Germline lookup yields CDR1 SEHNR and CDR2 FQNEAQ (reference sequence). The CDR3 runs 12 residues.

The V and J genes are TRBV7-2 and TRBJ1-5, with TRBD1 matching over 7 bases. Germline CDR1 is SGHTA and CDR2 is FQGNSA. V was clipped by 5 bases and J by 4 bases; unmatched bases: 8. The CDR3 has 15 residues. For the CDR3, the DNA is TGTGCCAGCAGCACACAGGGGTTGGATAATCAGCCCCAGCATTTT. It codes for CASSTQGLDNQPQHF.

This sequence joins TRBV4-1 and TRBJ2-7; 16 nucleotides agree with TRBD2. This CDR3 comprises 16 residues. CDR1 and CDR2 from the germline V gene are MGHRA and YSYEKL. Trimming cost V 4 bases and J 5 bases; bases outside gene matches: 5. The CDR3 sequence is CASSRGTSGRGNEQYF. CDR3 bases: TGCGCCAGCAGCCGAGGGACTAGCGGGAGGGGGAACGAGCAGTACTTC.

V gene TRBV5-6 combines with J gene TRBJ2-1; 10 nucleotides agree with TRBD2. V shed 3 bases, J shed 4 bases, and the junction held 16 bases outside the gene matches. Germline V lookup: CDR1 SGHDT, CDR2 YYEEEE. The CDR3 extends over 19 amino acids. CDR3 nucleotides: TGTGCCAGCAGCTCGACGACTAGCGGGTCGAACGCACGGTACAATGAGCAGTTCTTC. It specifies CASSSTTSGSNARYNEQFF.

V is TRBV4-1 and J is TRBJ2-5; D uncertain. Germline CDR1 is MGHRA and CDR2 is YSYEKL. The ends were cut back, 1 base at V and 2 bases at J, with 8 bases in the middle. The CDR3 sequence is 14 residues long. The CDR3 region is CASSQGAGQETQYF. CDR3 coding DNA: TGCGCCAGCAGCCAAGGGGCTGGACAAGAGACCCAGTACTTC.

The rearrangement joins TRBV7-8 to TRBJ2-7; 9 bases line up with TRBD1. The germline gives CDR1 SGHVS, CDR2 FQNEAQ. J lost 4 bases, V lost 5 bases, and 12 bases had no gene match. This CDR3 has 16 residues. CDR3 residues: CASSGSFGTGSYEQYF. The CDR3 nucleotides read TGTGCCAGCAGCGGTTCTTTCGGGACAGGGAGTTACGAGCAGTACTTC.

The chain combines TRBV25-1 with TRBJ1-6; D is undetermined. The CDR3 is 13 residues long. Germline V gene sequence: CDR1 MGHDK, CDR2 SYGVNS. The V end was cut by 7 bases, the J end by 6 bases, with 10 bases between. The DNA of the CDR3 is TGTGCCAGCACTCAAGGGAGTAATTCACCCCTCCACTTT. Translated: CASTQGSNSPLHF.

V is TRBV9 and J is TRBJ1-1; 10 bases fit TRBD1. The germline CDR1 and CDR2 sequences are SGDLS and YYNGEE. The CDR3 is 14 residues long. Trimming took 3 bases from V and 4 from J; bases not matched to a gene: 3. The CDR3 spells CASSGDRGLTEAFF. The CDR3 coding sequence is TGTGCCAGCAGCGGAGACAGGGGGCTCACTGAAGCTTTCTTT.